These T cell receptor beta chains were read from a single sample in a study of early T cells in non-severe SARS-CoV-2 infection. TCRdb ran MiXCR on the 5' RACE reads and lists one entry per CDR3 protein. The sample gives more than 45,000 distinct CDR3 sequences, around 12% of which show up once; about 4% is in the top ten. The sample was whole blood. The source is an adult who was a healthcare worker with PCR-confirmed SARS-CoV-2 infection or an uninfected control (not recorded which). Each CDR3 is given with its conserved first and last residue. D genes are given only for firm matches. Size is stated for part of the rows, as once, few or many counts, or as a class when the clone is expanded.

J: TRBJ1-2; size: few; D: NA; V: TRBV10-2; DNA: TGCGCCAGCAGTGAGTCGGGCAACTATGGCTACACCTTC; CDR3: CASSESGNYGYTF
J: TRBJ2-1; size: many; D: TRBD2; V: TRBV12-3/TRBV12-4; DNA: TGTGCCAGCAACTGGGAGGGCTACAATGAGCAGTTCTTC; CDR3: CASNWEGYNEQFF
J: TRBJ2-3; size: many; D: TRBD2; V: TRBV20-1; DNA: TGCAGTGCTAGTTGGACTAGCGGGAGTTCACCGGCAGATACGCAGTATTTT; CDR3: CSASWTSGSSPADTQYF
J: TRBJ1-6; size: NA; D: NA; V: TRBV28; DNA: TGTGCCAGCACCCCAAGGACAGCCGCTAGGGCACCCCTCCACTTT; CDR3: CASTPRTAARAPLHF
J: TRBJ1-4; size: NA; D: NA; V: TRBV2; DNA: TGTGCCAGCATCACCCGCAACATACTGGGGGAAAAACTGTTTTTT; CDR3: CASITRNILGEKLFF
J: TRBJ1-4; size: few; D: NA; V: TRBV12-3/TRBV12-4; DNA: TGTGCCAGCAGCCTTTGGACAACTAATGAAAAACTGTTTTTT; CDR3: CASSLWTTNEKLFF
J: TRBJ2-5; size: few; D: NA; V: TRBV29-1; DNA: TGCAGCGTTGACAGCGGCCAAGAGACCCAGTACTTC; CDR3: CSVDSGQETQYF
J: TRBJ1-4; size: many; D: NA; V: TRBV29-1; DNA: TGCAGCGTTGAAGGGTGGGGAAATGAAAAACTGTTTTTT; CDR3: CSVEGWGNEKLFF
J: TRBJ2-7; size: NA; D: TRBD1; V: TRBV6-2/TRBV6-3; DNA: TGTGCCAGCAGTTACTTAGGACAGGACTACGAGCAGTACTTC; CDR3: CASSYLGQDYEQYF
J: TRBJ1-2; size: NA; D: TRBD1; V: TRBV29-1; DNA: TGCAGCGTCGACCCTGGGACAGATGGCTACACCTTC; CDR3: CSVDPGTDGYTF
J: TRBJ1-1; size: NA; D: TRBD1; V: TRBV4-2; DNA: TGTGCCAGCAGCCCCTTACAGGGGCGAGACACTGAAGCTTTCTTT; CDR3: CASSPLQGRDTEAFF
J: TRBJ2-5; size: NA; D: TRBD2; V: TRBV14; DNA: TGTGCCAGCAGTTTCACTAGCGGGAGGGTGTTCACAGAAGAGACCCAGTACTTC; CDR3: CASSFTSGRVFTEETQYF
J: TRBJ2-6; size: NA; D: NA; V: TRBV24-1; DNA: TGTGCCACCAGTGACTCCTTCTCTGGGGCCAACGTCCTGACTTTC; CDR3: CATSDSFSGANVLTF
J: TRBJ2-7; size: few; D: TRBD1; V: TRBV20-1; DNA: TGCAGTGCTAGAGATTTGGACAGGGGTTACGAGCAGTACTTC; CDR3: CSARDLDRGYEQYF
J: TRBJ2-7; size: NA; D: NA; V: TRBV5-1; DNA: TGCGCCAGCAGCTCTAAGGCAGCCCTTGGTTACGAGCAGTACTTC; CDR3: CASSSKAALGYEQYF
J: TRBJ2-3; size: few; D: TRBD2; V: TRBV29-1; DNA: TGCAGCGTCGAAACTAGCGGGAGAGACGGAGATACGCAGTATTTT; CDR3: CSVETSGRDGDTQYF